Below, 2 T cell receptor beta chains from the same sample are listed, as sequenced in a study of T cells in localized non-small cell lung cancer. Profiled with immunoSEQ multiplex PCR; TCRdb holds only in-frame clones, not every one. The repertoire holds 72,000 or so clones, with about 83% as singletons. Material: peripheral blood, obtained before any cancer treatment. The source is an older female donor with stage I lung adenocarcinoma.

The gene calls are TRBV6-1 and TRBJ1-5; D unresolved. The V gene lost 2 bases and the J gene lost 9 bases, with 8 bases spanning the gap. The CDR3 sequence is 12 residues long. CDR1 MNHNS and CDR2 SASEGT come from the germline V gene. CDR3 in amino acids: CASSEFSWPQHF. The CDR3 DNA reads TGTGCCAGCAGTGAATTCTCGTGGCCCCAGCATTTT.

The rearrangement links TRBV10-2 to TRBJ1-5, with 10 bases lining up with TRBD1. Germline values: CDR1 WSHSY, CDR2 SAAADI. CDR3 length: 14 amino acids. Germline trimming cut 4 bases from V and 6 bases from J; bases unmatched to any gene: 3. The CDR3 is CASSGDRGRQPQHF. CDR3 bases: TGCGCCAGCAGTGGAGACAGGGGGCGTCAGCCCCAGCATTTT.